This T cell receptor beta chain was identified during a study of control samples from healthy donors and cancer patients. V was pared by 4 bases and J by 1 base, with 13 bases between. This CDR3 comprises 15 residues. Germline V gene sequence: CDR1 MNHEY, CDR2 SVGAGI. Measured with immunoSEQ multiplex PCR; TCRdb has only the in-frame clones, and not every one. The table has 65,000 to 90,000 clones, approximately 94% seen once. The sample comprised blood. The chain has TRBV6-5 and TRBJ1-1; D is uncertain. The sequence derives from a woman aged 25 to 39 in good health. The DNA for the CDR3 is TGTGCCAGCAGTTCCCCTAGTAGCCCGAACACTGAAGCTTTCTTT. This translates into CASSSPSSPNTEAFF.